These T cell receptor beta chains were read from a single sample in a study of regulatory T cells in long-lasting Graves disease. Each CDR3 protein is one row after TCRdb ran MiXCR on the multiplex PCR reads. The sample lists 350,000 to 550,000 distinct CDR3 sequences; more than 13% were seen once. This sample was also put to use in a study of T cells in Graves' hyperthyroidism and ophthalmopathy.

Here the sequenced sample was peripheral blood mononuclear cells (PBMCs), taken at new diagnosis, from a patient treated with antithyroid drugs. The receptor source for this set is a woman in her 30s with Graves disease. CDR3s leave out the opening cysteine and the closing phenylalanine or tryptophan. Some rows mark clone size as missing; the rest say once, few, many or name a class of expanded clone.

j_gene	abundance	len	v_gene	CDR3aa
TRBJ2-3	many	14	TRBV28	ASSSGGLALTDTQY
TRBJ1-2	many	14	TRBV19	ASSWNTDRDFGGYT
TRBJ2-4	NA	17	TRBV5-1	ASSPNRAGVETAKNIQY
TRBJ2-5	many	11	TRBV28	ASSRGMVETQY
TRBJ2-5	many	14	TRBV7-6	ASSLAGQGAGETQY
TRBJ2-1	many	13	TRBV7-3	ASSLFGTRGNEQF
TRBJ2-2	NA	13	TRBV24-1	ATSDFWGNTGELF
TRBJ2-2	few	15	TRBV18	ASSPTSGGTNTGELF
TRBJ2-3	few	9	TRBV10-3	AISGGGTQY
TRBJ2-2	many	12	TRBV18	ASSLDPVTGELF
TRBJ1-1	many	13	TRBV2	ASSPLSGEGTEAF
TRBJ2-7	NA	13	TRBV19	ASSTGLAEFYEQY
TRBJ2-7	many	13	TRBV12-3/TRBV12-4	ASSPLGTSSYEQY
TRBJ2-3	many	13	TRBV5-1	ASSLAAAGGDTQY